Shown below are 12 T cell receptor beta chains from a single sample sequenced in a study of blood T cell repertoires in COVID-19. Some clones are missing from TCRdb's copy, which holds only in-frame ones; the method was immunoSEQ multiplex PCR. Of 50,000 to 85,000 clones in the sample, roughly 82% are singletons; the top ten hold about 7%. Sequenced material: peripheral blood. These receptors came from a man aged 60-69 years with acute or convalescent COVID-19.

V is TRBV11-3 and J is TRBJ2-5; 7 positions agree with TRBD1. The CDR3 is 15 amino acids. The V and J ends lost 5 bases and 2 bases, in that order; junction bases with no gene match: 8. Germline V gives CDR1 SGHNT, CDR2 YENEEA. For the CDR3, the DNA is TGTGCCAGCAGCCTTAACAGGGGCCCACAAGAGACCCAGTACTTC. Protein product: CASSLNRGPQETQYF.

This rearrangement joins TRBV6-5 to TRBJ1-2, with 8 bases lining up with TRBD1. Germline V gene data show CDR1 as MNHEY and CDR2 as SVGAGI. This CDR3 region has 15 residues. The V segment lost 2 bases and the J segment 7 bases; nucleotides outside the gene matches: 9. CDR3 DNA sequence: TGTGCCAGCAGTTACAGTCAGGACAGGGTGGGTGGCTACACCTTC. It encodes CASSYSQDRVGGYTF.

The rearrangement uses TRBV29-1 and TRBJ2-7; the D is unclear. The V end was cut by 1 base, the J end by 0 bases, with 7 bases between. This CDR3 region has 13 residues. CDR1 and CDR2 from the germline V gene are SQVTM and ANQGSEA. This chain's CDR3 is CSVEAASSYEQYF. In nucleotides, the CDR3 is TGCAGCGTTGAAGCCGCCAGCTCCTACGAGCAGTACTTC.

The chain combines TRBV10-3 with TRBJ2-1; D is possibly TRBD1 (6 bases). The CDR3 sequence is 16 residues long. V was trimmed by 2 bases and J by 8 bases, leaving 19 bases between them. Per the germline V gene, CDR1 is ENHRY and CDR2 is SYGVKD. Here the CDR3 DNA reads TGTGCCATCAGTGAGGGGGGCCACTCCGGCATATATGAGCAGTTCTTC. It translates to CAISEGGHSGIYEQFF.

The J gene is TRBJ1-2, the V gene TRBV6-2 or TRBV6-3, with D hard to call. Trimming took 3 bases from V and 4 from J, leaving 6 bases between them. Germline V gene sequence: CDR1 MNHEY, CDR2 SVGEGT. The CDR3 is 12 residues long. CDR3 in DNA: TGTGCCAGCAGTTATGGAGGCTATGGCTACACCTTC. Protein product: CASSYGGYGYTF.

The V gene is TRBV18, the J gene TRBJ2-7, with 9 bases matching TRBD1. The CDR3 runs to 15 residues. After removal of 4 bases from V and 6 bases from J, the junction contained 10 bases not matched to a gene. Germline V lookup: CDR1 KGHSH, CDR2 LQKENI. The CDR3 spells CASSLGTGPTGEQYF. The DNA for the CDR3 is TGTGCCAGCTCACTCGGGACAGGGCCTACGGGCGAGCAGTACTTC.

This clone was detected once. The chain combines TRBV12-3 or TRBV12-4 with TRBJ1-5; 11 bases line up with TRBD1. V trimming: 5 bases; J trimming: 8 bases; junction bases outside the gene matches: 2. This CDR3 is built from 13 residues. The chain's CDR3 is CASSRTGGEPQHF. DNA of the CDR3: TGTGCCAGCAGTCGGACAGGGGGCGAGCCCCAGCATTTT.

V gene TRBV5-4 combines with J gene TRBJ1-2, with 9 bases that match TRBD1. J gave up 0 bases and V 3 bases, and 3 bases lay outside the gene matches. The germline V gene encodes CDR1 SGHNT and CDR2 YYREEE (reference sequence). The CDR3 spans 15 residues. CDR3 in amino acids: CASSSGTGTNYGYTF. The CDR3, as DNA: TGTGCCAGCAGCTCCGGGACAGGGACTAACTATGGCTACACCTTC. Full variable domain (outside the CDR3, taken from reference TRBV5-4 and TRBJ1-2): ETGVTQSPTHLIKTRGQQVTLRCSSQSGHNTVSWYQQALGQGPQFIFQYYREEENGRGNFPPRFSGLQFPNYSSELNVNALELDDSALYLCASSSGTGTNYGYTFGSGTRLTVV.

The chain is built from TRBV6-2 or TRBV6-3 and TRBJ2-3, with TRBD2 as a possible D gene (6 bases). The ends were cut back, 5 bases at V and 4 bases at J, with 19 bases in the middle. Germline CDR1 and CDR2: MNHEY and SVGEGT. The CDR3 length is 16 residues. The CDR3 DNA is TGTGCCAGCAGTAAGATTCCGGGACTCATTGCAGATACGCAGTATTTT. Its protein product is CASSKIPGLIADTQYF.

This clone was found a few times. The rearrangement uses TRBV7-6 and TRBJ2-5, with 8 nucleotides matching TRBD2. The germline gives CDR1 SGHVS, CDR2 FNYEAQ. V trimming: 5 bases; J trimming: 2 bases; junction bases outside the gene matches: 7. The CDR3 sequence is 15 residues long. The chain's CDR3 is CASSMSGGPQETQYF. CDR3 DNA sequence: TGTGCCAGCAGCATGAGCGGGGGACCTCAAGAGACCCAGTACTTC.

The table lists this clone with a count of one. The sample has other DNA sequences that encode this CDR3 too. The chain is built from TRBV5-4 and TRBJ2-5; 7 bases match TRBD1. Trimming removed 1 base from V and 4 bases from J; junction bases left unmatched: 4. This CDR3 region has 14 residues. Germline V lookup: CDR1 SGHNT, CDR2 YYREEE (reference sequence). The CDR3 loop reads CASSLRQGGETQYF. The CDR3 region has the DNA TGTGCCAGCAGCTTGAGACAGGGTGGAGAGACCCAGTACTTC.

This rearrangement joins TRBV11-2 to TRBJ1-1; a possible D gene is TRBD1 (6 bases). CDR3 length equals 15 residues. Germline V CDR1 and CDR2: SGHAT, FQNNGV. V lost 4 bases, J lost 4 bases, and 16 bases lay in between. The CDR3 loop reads CASSSRGGRATEAFF. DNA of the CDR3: TGTGCCAGCAGCTCACGGGGGGGGCGGGCCACTGAAGCTTTCTTT.